This T cell receptor (beta chain) was recorded in a study of CD8 T cells in Susac syndrome. When the RNA was reverse transcribed, random hexamers were used with an input of roughly 0.45 to 1 ug. TCRdb itself ran the immunoSEQ multiplex PCR reads through MiXCR, one entry per CDR3 protein. The sample contains 350,000 to 550,000 distinct CDR3 sequences, around 85% of which appear only once. V was cut by 4 bases and J by 10 bases, with 15 bases left in between. This CDR3 is built from 14 residues. CDR1 and CDR2 from the germline V gene are SGDLS and YYNGEE. Each multiple sclerosis control was a treatment-naive patient with relapsing-remitting disease that was either stable or active.

The sequencing input was CD8+ T cells from PBMCs. The chain uses TRBV9 and TRBJ1-6; no clear D gene. This sequence originates from a human donor with multiple sclerosis. The CDR3 bases are TGTGCCAGCAGCCTCCTCTCCGGGCACTCACCCCTCCACTTT. Translating it yields CASSLLSGHSPLHF.